This TCR beta chain was profiled in a study of T cell responses to AZD1222 COVID-19 vaccine. The study's findings and limits: Baseline seropositivity characterized only a handful of AZD1222 recipients.

Only in-frame clones appear in the TCRdb table, and some are missing; sequencing was by immunoSEQ multiplex PCR. Found here are about 53,000 clones, about 81% of them singletons; the top ten hold around 27%. This clone was detected only once. Its antigen is not identified. Per the germline V gene, CDR1 is SGHTA and CDR2 is FQGNSA. J was trimmed by 9 bases and V by 2 bases; bases with no gene match: 12. There are 18 residues in the CDR3. V gene TRBV7-2 combines with J gene TRBJ2-5; 16 bases agree with TRBD2. This specimen consisted of peripheral blood, obtained on day 0 of AZD1222 vaccination. This TCR derives from an adult in good health. The CDR3 nucleotides are TGTGCCAGCAGCTTACAATGGGGACTAGCGGGAGGGAGTGGCGCCCAGTACTTC. Encoded protein: CASSLQWGLAGGSGAQYF.